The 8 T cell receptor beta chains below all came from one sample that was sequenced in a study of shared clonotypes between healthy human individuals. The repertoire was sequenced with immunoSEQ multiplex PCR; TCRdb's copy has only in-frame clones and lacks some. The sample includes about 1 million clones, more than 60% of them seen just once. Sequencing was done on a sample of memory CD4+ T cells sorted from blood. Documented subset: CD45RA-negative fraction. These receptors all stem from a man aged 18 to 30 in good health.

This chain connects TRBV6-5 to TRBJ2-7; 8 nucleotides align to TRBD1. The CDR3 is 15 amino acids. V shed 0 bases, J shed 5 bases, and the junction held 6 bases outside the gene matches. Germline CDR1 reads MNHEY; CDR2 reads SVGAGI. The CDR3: CASSYSVTGENEQYF. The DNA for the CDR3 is TGTGCCAGCAGTTACTCGGTGACAGGGGAGAACGAGCAGTACTTC.

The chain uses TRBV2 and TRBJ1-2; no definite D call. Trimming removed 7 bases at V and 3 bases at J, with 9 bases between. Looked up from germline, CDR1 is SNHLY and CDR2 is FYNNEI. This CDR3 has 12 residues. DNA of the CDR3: TGTGCCAGCAAGGAGGGTTACTATGGCTACACCTTC. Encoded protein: CASKEGYYGYTF.

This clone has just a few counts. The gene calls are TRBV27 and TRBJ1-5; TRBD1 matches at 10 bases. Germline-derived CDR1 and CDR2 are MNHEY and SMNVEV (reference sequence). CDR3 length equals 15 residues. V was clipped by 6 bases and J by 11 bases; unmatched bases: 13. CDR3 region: CASSGTGDFQGTQHF. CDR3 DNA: TGTGCCAGCAGCGGGACAGGGGACTTCCAAGGGACCCAGCATTTT.

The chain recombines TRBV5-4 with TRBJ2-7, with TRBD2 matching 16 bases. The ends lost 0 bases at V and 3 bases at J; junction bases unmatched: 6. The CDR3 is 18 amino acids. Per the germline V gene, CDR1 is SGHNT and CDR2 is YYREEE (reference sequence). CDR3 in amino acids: CASSLAGTSGRALYEQYF. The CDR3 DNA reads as TGTGCCAGCAGCTTGGCCGGGACTAGCGGGAGGGCCCTCTACGAGCAGTACTTC.

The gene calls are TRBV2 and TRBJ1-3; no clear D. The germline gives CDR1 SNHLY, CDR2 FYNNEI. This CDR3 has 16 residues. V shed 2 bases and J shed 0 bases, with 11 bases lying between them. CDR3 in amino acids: CASSEMATHSGNTIYF. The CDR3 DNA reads TGTGCCAGCAGTGAAATGGCCACCCACTCTGGAAACACCATATATTTT.

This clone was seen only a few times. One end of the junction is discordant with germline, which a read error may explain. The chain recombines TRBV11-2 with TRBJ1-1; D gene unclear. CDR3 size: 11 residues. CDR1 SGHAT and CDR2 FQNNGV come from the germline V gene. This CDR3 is CASSRYTEAFF. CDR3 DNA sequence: TGTGCCAGCAGCCGATACACCGAAGCTTTCTTT.

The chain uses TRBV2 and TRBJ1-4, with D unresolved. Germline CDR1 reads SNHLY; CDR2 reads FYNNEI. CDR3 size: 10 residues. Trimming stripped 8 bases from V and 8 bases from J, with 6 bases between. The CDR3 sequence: CASGGEKLFF. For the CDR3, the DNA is TGTGCCAGCGGAGGGGAAAAACTGTTTTTT.

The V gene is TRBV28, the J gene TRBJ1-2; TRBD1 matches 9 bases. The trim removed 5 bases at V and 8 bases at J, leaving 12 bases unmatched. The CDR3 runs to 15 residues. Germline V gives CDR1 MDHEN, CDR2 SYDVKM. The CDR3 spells CASSLQNRGQGGYTF. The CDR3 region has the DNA TGTGCCAGCAGTCTGCAAAACAGGGGGCAAGGAGGCTACACCTTC.